The 32 T cell receptor beta chains below come from one sample, sequenced in a study of OX40 agonist ivuxolimab in advanced cancers. Sequencing was performed with immunoSEQ multiplex PCR; in TCRdb, only in-frame clones are kept and a portion is missing. The sample contains roughly 92,000 clones, more than 85% of which appear only once. The material sequenced was CD4+ or CD8+ T cells sorted from blood, taken in a trial of the OX40 agonist ivuxolimab. Receptors were obtained from an adult with an advanced solid tumor such as melanoma, head and neck, liver or kidney cancer.

This clone has more than one count but fewer than ten. The V and J genes are TRBV29-1 and TRBJ1-2; D call uncertain. This CDR3 is built from 13 residues. Trimming cost V 0 bases and J 5 bases, with 10 bases left between them. Germline V gene data show CDR1 as SQVTM and CDR2 as ANQGSEA. This CDR3 is CSVEEIPRYGYTF. DNA of the CDR3: TGCAGCGTTGAAGAAATACCCCGGTATGGCTACACCTTC.

The V and J genes are TRBV6-5 and TRBJ2-7; D is unresolved. CDR1 is MNHEY, CDR2 SVGAGI, per germline. CDR3 length: 12 residues. The V gene lost 5 bases and the J gene lost 3 bases, with 8 bases spanning the gap. DNA for the CDR3: TGTGCCAGCAGTGGGGTGGACTACGAGCAGTACTTC. Its translation: CASSGVDYEQYF.

This chain connects TRBV7-8 to TRBJ2-5; D might be TRBD1 (6 bases). This CDR3 region has 16 residues. Trimming left V 5 bases short and J 2 bases short, with 18 bases between. The germline V gene has CDR1 SGHVS and CDR2 FQNEAQ. This CDR3 reads CASSGTMTGTQETQYF. The DNA for the CDR3 is TGTGCCAGCAGCGGGACCATGACGGGGACACAAGAGACCCAGTACTTC.

This chain connects TRBV10-3 to TRBJ1-1; weak D call: TRBD1 (5 bases). The CDR3 totals 15 residues. V lost 6 bases, J lost 7 bases, and 21 bases lay in between. CDR1 and CDR2 (germline): ENHRY, SYGVKD. CDR3 loop: CAISEPTGGVGEAFF. CDR3 in DNA: TGTGCCATCAGCGAGCCAACCGGGGGGGTTGGTGAAGCTTTCTTT.

The chain combines TRBV15 with TRBJ2-1; 7 bases fit TRBD1. CDR3 length: 14 residues. Trimming cost V 1 base and J 7 bases; bases outside gene matches: 4. Germline-derived CDR1 and CDR2 are LNHNV and YYDKDF (reference sequence). The CDR3 nucleotides are TGTGCCACCAGCAGAGGACAGGGATGGAATGAGCAGTTCTTC. Translated, it gives CATSRGQGWNEQFF.

This sequence joins TRBV2 and TRBJ1-1; no clear D gene. Trimming took off 0 bases at V and 5 bases at J, with 13 bases between the two ends. The CDR3 has 15 amino acids. The V gene's germline CDR1 is SNHLY and CDR2 FYNNEI. CDR3 protein: CASSEAHGSKTEAFF. CDR3 sequence (DNA): TGTGCCAGCAGTGAAGCTCACGGGTCGAAGACTGAAGCTTTCTTT. The variable domain in full, completed from reference TRBV2 and TRBJ1-1, reads EPEVTQTPSHQVTQMGQEVILRCVPISNHLYFYWYRQILGQKVEFLVSFYNNEISEKSEIFDDQFSVERPDGSNFTLKIRSTKLEDSAMYFCASSEAHGSKTEAFFGQGTRLTVV.

This chain links TRBV11-2 with TRBJ2-7; D call uncertain. Trimming removed 2 bases at V and 9 bases at J, with 11 bases between. This CDR3 comprises 12 residues. Per the germline V gene, CDR1 is SGHAT and CDR2 is FQNNGV. The DNA for the CDR3 is TGTGCCAGCAGCTTAAACACGATGGGGCAGTACTTC. Protein: CASSLNTMGQYF.

The chain couples TRBV6-1 to TRBJ2-5, with TRBD2 as a possible D gene (6 bases). The CDR3 has 14 residues. Germline loops: CDR1 MNHNS, CDR2 SASEGT. V was pared by 4 bases and J by 5 bases, with 14 bases between. CDR3 sequence (DNA): TGTGCCAGCAGTGGCTGGGAGGCTATGGAGACCCAGTACTTC. Encoded protein: CASSGWEAMETQYF.

The chain links TRBV19 to TRBJ2-7, with TRBD1 matching over 11 bases. The V and J ends lost 3 bases and 0 bases, in that order; junction bases with no gene match: 1. The CDR3 length is 15 residues. The germline CDR1 and CDR2 sequences are LNHDA and SQIVND (reference sequence). The CDR3 here is CASSMGQGGSYEQYF. The CDR3 nucleotides are TGTGCCAGTAGTATGGGACAGGGGGGCTCCTACGAGCAGTACTTC.

The chain employs TRBV11-3 and TRBJ2-1, with D unclear. Germline CDR1 and CDR2: SGHNT and YENEEA. Trimming took 3 bases from V and 5 from J, leaving 8 bases between them. The CDR3 sequence is 13 residues long. CDR3 sequence reads: CASSLPGNNEQFF. CDR3 nucleotide sequence: TGTGCCAGCAGCTTGCCCGGAAACAATGAGCAGTTCTTC.

This rearrangement joins TRBV6-1 to TRBJ1-1; D unresolved. V lost 4 bases, J lost 4 bases, and 7 bases lay in between. The length of the CDR3 is 12 residues. The V gene's germline CDR1 is MNHNS and CDR2 SASEGT. The CDR3 region is CASSARVTEAFF. The CDR3 DNA sequence: TGTGCCAGCAGTGCCAGAGTCACTGAAGCTTTCTTT.

V is TRBV27 and J is TRBJ2-5, with D possibly being TRBD2 (5 bases). Germline loops: CDR1 MNHEY, CDR2 SMNVEV (reference sequence). The germline V and J ends were trimmed by 3 bases and 1 base, with 15 bases remaining between them. The CDR3 length is 16 residues. The DNA for the CDR3 is TGTGCCAGCAGTTTTAGACCGGGGTTCGGCCAAGAGACCCAGTACTTC. Amino acid sequence: CASSFRPGFGQETQYF.

This clone was picked up one time. The rearrangement uses TRBV4-1 and TRBJ2-1; the match to TRBD2 covers 14 bases. Germline CDR1 is MGHRA and CDR2 is YSYEKL. The CDR3 length is 18 residues. Trimming removed 4 bases from V and 0 bases from J; junction bases left unmatched: 5. The DNA for the CDR3 is TGCGCCAGCAGCCGAGCCGGGACTAGCGGGAGCTCCTACAATGAGCAGTTCTTC. It codes for CASSRAGTSGSSYNEQFF.

This clone was picked up one time. The chain employs TRBV5-1 and TRBJ2-5; no clear D. CDR1 SGHRS and CDR2 YFSETQ come from the germline V gene. The V and J ends lost 2 bases and 4 bases respectively, with 9 bases between them. The CDR3 consists of 13 residues. As DNA, the CDR3 is TGCGCCAGCAGCTTTAACGAACGAGAGACCCAGTACTTC. Translating gives CASSFNERETQYF. The full variable domain, rest sourced from reference TRBV5-1 and TRBJ2-5, is KAGVTQTPRYLIKTRGQQVTLSCSPISGHRSVSWYQQTPGQGLQFLFEYFSETQRNKGNFPGRFSGRQFSNSRSEMNVSTLELGDSALYLCASSFNERETQYFGPGTRLLVL.

The V call is TRBV9, the J call TRBJ2-1, with D perhaps matching TRBD2 (6 bases). This CDR3 has 16 amino acids. Trimming left V 0 bases short and J 4 bases short, with 14 bases between. Germline V CDR1 and CDR2: SGDLS, YYNGEE. CDR3 sequence reads: CASSVAAASVYNEQFF. The CDR3 DNA reads TGTGCCAGCAGCGTAGCTGCGGCTAGCGTATACAATGAGCAGTTCTTC.

This chain uses TRBV6-5 with TRBJ2-7, with 7 bases fitting TRBD1. This CDR3 region has 15 residues. The junction had 12 bases not matched to a gene; V was cut back by 5 bases and J by 5 bases. CDR1 is MNHEY and CDR2 is SVGAGI in the germline V gene. The CDR3 here is CASSPTGSPGNEQYF. The DNA of the CDR3 is TGTGCCAGCAGTCCGACAGGGAGCCCCGGGAACGAGCAGTACTTC.

A single count supports this clone. This sequence joins TRBV4-1 and TRBJ2-7; tentative D call: TRBD1 (6 bases). Trimming pared 6 bases from V and 6 bases from J, leaving 12 bases between. CDR1 MGHRA and CDR2 YSYEKL come from the germline V gene. The length of the CDR3 is 12 residues. The CDR3 region is CASSSRGGEQYF. The CDR3 DNA reads TGCGCCAGCAGTTCTAGAGGGGGCGAGCAGTACTTC.

The chain combines TRBV13 with TRBJ2-5; no definite D call. In germline, CDR1 is PRHDT, CDR2 FYEKMQ (reference sequence). The CDR3 spans 12 residues. V dropped 0 bases and J dropped 5 bases, with 4 bases sitting between them. CDR3 region: CASSLGLETQYF. The CDR3 DNA reads TGTGCCAGCAGCTTAGGCCTGGAGACCCAGTACTTC.

This chain uses TRBV12-5 with TRBJ2-2, with a weak D call TRBD1 (5 bases). This CDR3 spans 16 amino acids. Germline V lookup: CDR1 LGHNT, CDR2 FRNRAP. The ends were cut back, 4 bases at V and 4 bases at J, with 16 bases in the middle. CDR3: CASGWGPQASTGELFF. The CDR3 DNA is TGTGCTAGTGGTTGGGGCCCTCAGGCCTCCACCGGGGAGCTGTTTTTT.

As concerns this clone: Different DNA sequences within this sample yield the same CDR3. The chain's CDR3 is CASSLTGYSNQPQHF. CDR3 sequence (DNA): TGTGCCAGCAGTTTGACCGGGTACAGCAATCAGCCCCAGCATTTT. This rearrangement joins TRBV27 to TRBJ1-5; D remains unclear. CDR1 and CDR2 (germline): MNHEY, SMNVEV (reference sequence). The CDR3 sequence is 15 residues long. The ends were cut back, 3 bases at V and 1 base at J, with 10 bases in the middle.

The chain recombines TRBV6-1 with TRBJ1-2, with 7 bases identical to TRBD1. The ends lost 7 bases at V and 8 bases at J; junction bases unmatched: 4. Germline lookup yields CDR1 MNHNS and CDR2 SASEGT. The CDR3 contains 11 residues. CDR3 protein: CASTQGGGYTF. CDR3 nucleotide sequence: TGTGCCAGCACGCAGGGGGGAGGCTACACCTTC.

V usage is TRBV5-4 and J usage is TRBJ2-3; D not resolved. Trimming stripped 7 bases from V and 4 bases from J, with 10 bases between. Germline V gene lookup returns CDR1 SGHNT and CDR2 YYREEE (reference sequence). The CDR3 is 12 amino acids. The CDR3 sequence is CASAAYPDTQYF. The CDR3 DNA is TGTGCCAGCGCTGCCTACCCAGATACGCAGTATTTT.

V and J are TRBV4-1 and TRBJ1-2, with 8 positions matching TRBD1. Trimming cost V 2 bases and J 6 bases; bases outside gene matches: 2. Germline assignment: CDR1 MGHRA and CDR2 YSYEKL. The CDR3 totals 13 residues. CDR3 coding DNA: TGCGCCAGCAGCCAACAGGGGGCGGATGGCTACACCTTC. Amino acid sequence: CASSQQGADGYTF.

The chain is built from TRBV19 and TRBJ2-1, with 7 bases that match TRBD2. V lost 4 bases to trimming and J lost 3 bases; unmatched junction nucleotides: 3. From germline, CDR1 is LNHDA and CDR2 SQIVND (reference sequence). The CDR3 totals 14 residues. Here the CDR3 reads CASSTERGYNEQFF. The CDR3 DNA reads TGTGCCAGTAGTACCGAGCGGGGCTACAATGAGCAGTTCTTC.

The V call is TRBV2, the J call TRBJ1-1; D is ambiguous. CDR1 and CDR2 (germline): SNHLY, FYNNEI. Trimming pared 6 bases from V and 11 bases from J, leaving 13 bases between. This CDR3 comprises 11 residues. CDR3 region: CASSLSPLAFF. DNA of the CDR3: TGTGCCAGCAGCCTCTCGCCTTTGGCTTTCTTT.

The gene calls are TRBV6-6 and TRBJ1-2; D gene ambiguous. The germline V and J ends were trimmed by 10 bases and 3 bases, with 12 bases remaining between them. The CDR3 covers 12 residues. CDR1 is MNHNY and CDR2 is SVGAGI in the germline V gene (reference sequence). Here the CDR3 DNA reads TGTGCCACGCTAACCGGGGACTATGGCTACACCTTC. It specifies CATLTGDYGYTF.

Here the CDR3 reads CASSPQTNTEAFF. Written as DNA, the CDR3 is TGTGCCAGTAGTCCACAGACGAACACTGAAGCTTTCTTT. This sequence joins TRBV19 and TRBJ1-1, with D unresolved. This CDR3 spans 13 amino acids. The germline CDR1 and CDR2 sequences are LNHDA and SQIVND (reference sequence). V was trimmed by 5 bases and J by 1 base, leaving 8 bases between them.

This chain links TRBV27 with TRBJ2-7, with 11 positions matching TRBD1. CDR3 size: 15 residues. From germline, CDR1 is MNHEY and CDR2 SMNVEV (reference sequence). With 5 bases clipped from V and 4 bases from J, the junction kept 7 bases outside the gene matches. The CDR3 coding sequence is TGTGCCAGCAGTGTCGGGACAGGGGGAATATACGAGCAGTACTTC. This translates into CASSVGTGGIYEQYF.

The J gene is TRBJ1-1, the V gene TRBV4-1; a possible D gene is TRBD1 (5 bases). The germline V gene has CDR1 MGHRA and CDR2 YSYEKL. This CDR3 comprises 15 residues. V shed 1 base and J shed 0 bases, with 9 bases lying between them. The CDR3 spells CASSQAGTLNTEAFF. Written as DNA, the CDR3 is TGCGCCAGCAGCCAAGCTGGGACCCTGAACACTGAAGCTTTCTTT.

The chain couples TRBV5-1 to TRBJ2-7; D gene ambiguous. The CDR3 runs to 15 residues. Germline V lookup: CDR1 SGHRS, CDR2 YFSETQ. Trimming removed 0 bases from V and 2 bases from J, with 12 bases in between. The CDR3: CASSLDVGSPYEQYF. CDR3 DNA sequence: TGCGCCAGCAGCTTGGATGTAGGGTCCCCCTACGAGCAGTACTTC.

This chain links TRBV4-3 with TRBJ1-2; the D gene is possibly TRBD1 (5 bases). Looked up from germline, CDR1 is LGHNA and CDR2 is YSLEER. V shed 0 bases and J shed 4 bases, with 15 bases lying between them. This CDR3 has 16 amino acids. The CDR3 DNA is TGCGCCAGCAGCCAAGATACTAGGCAGGGAATCTATGGCTACACCTTC. This sequence encodes CASSQDTRQGIYGYTF.

The chain couples TRBV28 to TRBJ2-2; D remains unclear. Trimming cost V 5 bases and J 1 base, with 11 bases left between them. Germline CDR1 reads MDHEN; CDR2 reads SYDVKM. The CDR3 runs 15 residues. The CDR3 region has the DNA TGTGCCAGCAGTCTCCAGGTTCTGAACACCGGGGAGCTGTTTTTT. Its translation: CASSLQVLNTGELFF.